What follows are 23 T cell receptor beta chains derived from one specimen sequenced in a study of regulatory T cells in long-lasting Graves disease. Time point defined: persistent/refractory GD, antithyroid drugs over 5 years with positive TRAb. RNA extracted from PBMCs served as the sequencing template. The TCR beta library used iRepertoire HTBI primers with Arm-PCR amplification of CDR3. TCRdb reanalysed the multiplex PCR reads using MiXCR and keeps one entry per CDR3 protein. This sample has more than 350,000 distinct CDR3 sequences, with 21% found just once. Sequencing used peripheral blood mononuclear cells (PBMCs), obtained when the disease was refractory, from a patient treated with antithyroid drugs. The receptors were sampled from a female donor with Graves disease.

This clonotype has more than one count but fewer than ten. The chain recombines TRBV6-4 with TRBJ2-5; the D gene is possibly TRBD1 (6 bases). This CDR3 comprises 14 residues. V lost 6 bases, J lost 5 bases, and 16 bases lay in between. The germline CDR1 and CDR2 sequences are MRHNA and SNTAGT. CDR3 sequence (DNA): TGTGCCAGCAGGCCCACAGGGACCCAGGAGACCCAGTACTTC. The encoded protein is CASRPTGTQETQYF.

This clonotype has only a few counts. The chain carries TRBV28 and TRBJ2-7, with no clear D. Trimming stripped 1 base from V and 2 bases from J, with 3 bases between. The CDR3 runs 12 residues. In germline, CDR1 is MDHEN, CDR2 SYDVKM. CDR3 sequence reads: CASSLYTYEQYF. CDR3 DNA: TGTGCCAGCAGTTTATATACCTACGAGCAGTACTTC.

This clonotype was observed many times. This sequence joins TRBV5-4 and TRBJ2-7, with a possible D match to TRBD2 (7 bases). The V end lost 0 bases, the J end lost 2 bases, and 12 bases lay between the germline ends. CDR1 and CDR2 (germline): SGHNT, YYREEE (reference sequence). The CDR3 has 15 amino acids. CDR3: CASSLEVGGPYEQYF. CDR3 coding DNA: TGTGCCAGCAGCTTGGAGGTCGGGGGGCCCTACGAGCAGTACTTC.

There are a few counts of this clonotype. With a much larger clone just one base away, this may be a read error. This sequence joins TRBV3-1 and TRBJ2-7; 13 nucleotides match TRBD2. Germline V lookup: CDR1 LGHDT, CDR2 YNNKEL (reference sequence). V dropped 4 bases and J dropped 5; count of bases not matched to a gene: 2. CDR3 size: 14 residues. This CDR3 reads CASSLTSGRDEQYF. CDR3 sequence (DNA): TGTGCCAGCAGCCTAACTAGCGGGAGGGACGAGCAGTACTTC.

At least ten counts were recorded for this clonotype. The rearrangement uses TRBV15 and TRBJ2-5, with D possibly being TRBD2 (6 bases). V was pared by 0 bases and J by 5 bases, with 13 bases between. CDR3 length equals 15 residues. Looked up from germline, CDR1 is LNHNV and CDR2 is YYDKDF (reference sequence). The CDR3 coding sequence is TGTGCCACCAGCAGAGATCCCGGGGGAGGCGAGACCCAGTACTTC. Residues: CATSRDPGGGETQYF.

Comment on this clonotype: A much larger clone is a single base away; this may be a read error. The genes are TRBV6-2 or TRBV6-3 and TRBJ1-5; perhaps TRBD1 as D (6 bases). The CDR3 has 15 amino acids. Germline lookup yields CDR1 MNHEY and CDR2 SVGEGT. The CDR3: CASRTTGFGGQPRHF. The CDR3 DNA follows: TGTGCCAGCAGAACAACAGGGTTCGGCGGCCAGCCCCGGCATTTT.

V and J are TRBV3-1 and TRBJ2-5; D perhaps matches TRBD2 (5 bases). CDR1 and CDR2 (germline): LGHDT, YNNKEL (reference sequence). Trimming stripped 2 bases from V and 5 bases from J, with 15 bases between. The CDR3 covers 15 residues. For the CDR3, the DNA is TGTGCCAGCAGCCAATTTAACCTAGCTGTCGAGACCCAGTACTTC. Amino acid sequence: CASSQFNLAVETQYF.

This clonotype was found many times. The V call is TRBV30, the J call TRBJ2-7; D may be TRBD1 or TRBD2 (5 bases each). Trimming left V 5 bases short and J 0 bases short, with 14 bases between. Per germline, CDR1 GTSNPN and CDR2 SVGIG (reference sequence). There are 14 residues in the CDR3. CDR3 protein: CAWSPGRPSYEQYF. In DNA, the CDR3 is TGTGCCTGGTCTCCGGGACGGCCCTCCTACGAGCAGTACTTC.

This clonotype was detected ten times or more. This chain connects TRBV27 to TRBJ1-1; D is unclear. The CDR3 sequence is 12 residues long. V was shortened by 8 bases and J by 3 bases, with 10 bases between the two germline ends. Germline CDR1 is MNHEY and CDR2 is SMNVEV (reference sequence). Written as DNA, the CDR3 is TGTGCCAGCCTTCGTGGGGACACTGAAGCTTTCTTT. It is translated as CASLRGDTEAFF.

This clonotype was picked up many times. The rearrangement links TRBV12-3 or TRBV12-4 to TRBJ2-7, with a tentative D call TRBD1 (6 bases). The CDR3 runs 15 residues. Trimming cost V 1 base and J 3 bases, with 13 bases left between them. CDR3 region: CASSLVGQPFYEQYF. CDR3 nucleotide sequence: TGTGCCAGCAGTTTAGTCGGACAGCCTTTCTACGAGCAGTACTTC.

This chain connects TRBV2 to TRBJ2-3, with TRBD2 matching 8 bases. The trim removed 3 bases at V and 4 bases at J, leaving 12 bases unmatched. Germline V CDR1 and CDR2: SNHLY, FYNNEI. This CDR3 is built from 17 residues. The CDR3: CASSEFATSAGADTQYF. The DNA for the CDR3 is TGTGCCAGCAGTGAGTTCGCGACTAGCGCGGGAGCAGATACGCAGTATTTT.

This clonotype was counted a few times. The V gene is TRBV29-1, the J gene TRBJ2-2; perhaps TRBD1 as D (5 bases). V gave up 2 bases and J gave up 6 bases, with 10 bases separating them. CDR3 length equals 13 residues. The germline CDR1 and CDR2 sequences are SQVTM and ANQGSEA. CDR3 in DNA: TGCAGCGTTGAACGCGACAGCTCCGGGGAGCTGTTTTTT. Amino acid sequence: CSVERDSSGELFF.

This clonotype has ten or more counts. The chain combines TRBV7-8 with TRBJ1-1; 7 bases match TRBD1. CDR1 is SGHVS and CDR2 is FQNEAQ in the germline V gene. This CDR3 is built from 13 residues. V shed 7 bases, J shed 5 bases, and the junction held 7 bases outside the gene matches. CDR3 nucleotide sequence: TGTGCCAGCAACGGACAGGCCCGGACTGAAGCTTTCTTT. It encodes CASNGQARTEAFF.

This clonotype was recorded a few times. The chain joins TRBV6-1 to TRBJ1-6; tentatively, D is TRBD1 (5 bases). V shed 6 bases and J shed 7 bases, with 13 bases lying between them. Per germline, CDR1 MNHNS and CDR2 SASEGT. The CDR3 has 14 amino acids. The DNA for the CDR3 is TGTGCCAGCAGCCTGGGACCTGGGAATTCACCCCTCCACTTT. Its translation: CASSLGPGNSPLHF.

V gene TRBV7-8 combines with J gene TRBJ2-7; 9 bases agree with TRBD1. The CDR3 totals 14 residues. CDR1 and CDR2 (germline): SGHVS, FQNEAQ. Unmatched junction bases numbered 6, after V lost 6 bases and J lost 3 bases. The CDR3 DNA sequence: TGTGCCAGCAGAGACAGGGGGGCCCTCTACGAGCAGTACTTC. Residues: CASRDRGALYEQYF. Combining the CDR3 with reference TRBV7-8 and TRBJ2-7 gives the whole variable domain GAGVSQSPRYKVAKRGQDVALRCDPISGHVSLFWYQQALGQGPEFLTYFQNEAQLDKSGLPSDRFFAERPEGSVSTLKIQRTQQEDSAVYLCASRDRGALYEQYFGPGTRLTVT.

This clonotype was seen more than once but under ten times. The chain uses TRBV9 and TRBJ1-6; 8 bases line up with TRBD1. Germline V gene data show CDR1 as SGDLS and CDR2 as YYNGEE. This CDR3 region has 14 residues. J was trimmed by 13 bases and V by 2 bases; bases with no gene match: 8. The CDR3 nucleotides are TGTGCCAGCAGCGTGGGGGACAGGTATTTTCCCCTCCACTTT. Its translation: CASSVGDRYFPLHF. Filled out from reference TRBV9 and TRBJ1-6, the complete variable domain reads DSGVTQTPKHLITATGQRVTLRCSPRSGDLSVYWYQQSLDQGLQFLIQYYNGEERAKGNILERFSAQQFPDLHSELNLSSLELGDSALYFCASSVGDRYFPLHFGNGTRLTVT.

This clonotype occurred many times. The chain combines TRBV6-1 with TRBJ2-2; D is unresolved. The V end lost 2 bases, the J end lost 6 bases, and 7 bases lay between the germline ends. Germline V lookup: CDR1 MNHNS, CDR2 SASEGT. The CDR3 contains 13 residues. CDR3 protein: CASSELGSGELFF. Here the CDR3 DNA reads TGTGCCAGCAGTGAACTGGGTTCCGGGGAGCTGTTTTTT.

This clonotype was found many times. This chain joins TRBV30 and TRBJ1-6; D call uncertain. Germline CDR1 reads GTSNPN; CDR2 reads SVGIG (reference sequence). The CDR3 runs 15 residues. Trimming cost V 4 bases and J 5 bases, with 15 bases left between them. DNA of the CDR3: TGTGCCTGGACTCAACTGTTGGGAGATAATTCACCCCTCCACTTT. This sequence encodes CAWTQLLGDNSPLHF. The whole variable domain, remainder taken from reference TRBV30 and TRBJ1-6, is SQTIHQWPATLVQPVGSPLSLECTVEGTSNPNLYWYRQAAGRGLQLLFYSVGIGQISSEVPQNLSASRPQDRQFILSSKKLLLSDSGFYLCAWTQLLGDNSPLHFGNGTRLTVT.

This chain uses TRBV13 with TRBJ2-2, with 9 positions matching TRBD1. The CDR3 runs to 16 residues. After removal of 7 bases from V and 2 bases from J, the junction contained 8 bases not matched to a gene. From germline, CDR1 is PRHDT and CDR2 FYEKMQ (reference sequence). CDR3: CASILRDRVNTGELFF. The CDR3 DNA reads TGTGCCAGCATCCTCCGGGACAGGGTCAACACCGGGGAGCTGTTTTTT.

This clonotype was seen at least ten times. J is TRBJ1-1 and V is TRBV9; possible D gene TRBD1, 5 bases. CDR1 is SGDLS and CDR2 is YYNGEE in the germline V gene. The CDR3 loop spans 14 amino acids. Trimming took off 0 bases at V and 3 bases at J, with 9 bases between the two ends. CDR3 in amino acids: CASSVGDFDTEAFF. DNA for the CDR3: TGTGCCAGCAGCGTAGGGGACTTTGACACTGAAGCTTTCTTT.

This chain links TRBV12-3 or TRBV12-4 with TRBJ2-2; possibly TRBD2 for D (5 bases). The CDR3 has 14 amino acids. V lost 3 bases, J lost 4 bases, and 9 bases lay in between. This chain's CDR3 is CASSFNSVTGELFF. For the CDR3, the DNA is TGTGCCAGCAGTTTTAATAGCGTCACCGGGGAGCTGTTTTTT.

This clonotype was detected ten times or more. This chain joins TRBV2 and TRBJ2-7; the match to TRBD1 covers 8 bases. With V trimmed by 6 bases and J by 6 bases, 4 bases remained unmatched. This CDR3 comprises 12 residues. Per the germline V gene, CDR1 is SNHLY and CDR2 is FYNNEI. CDR3 coding DNA: TGTGCCAGCAGGACACAGGGGGGCGAGCAGTACTTC. It codes for CASRTQGGEQYF.

In this sample, this clonotype turned up a few times. V usage is TRBV30 and J usage is TRBJ2-7, with D tentatively TRBD1 (5 bases). Germline CDR1 is GTSNPN and CDR2 is SVGIG (reference sequence). The V end lost 0 bases, the J end lost 2 bases, and 11 bases lay between the germline ends. The CDR3 totals 14 residues. CDR3 coding DNA: TGTGCCTGGAGTGTAACAGGTCTTACCTACGAGCAGTACTTC. The encoded protein is CAWSVTGLTYEQYF.